Following are 3 T cell receptor beta chains from one sample sequenced in a study of cytomegalovirus exposure and HLA in healthy donors. Amplification used 60 Vbeta primers and 13 Jbeta primers. The data were produced by immunoSEQ multiplex PCR, yet TCRdb's version contains in-frame clones alone and is incomplete. The data hold about 180,000 clones, with around 77% observed a single time. Specimen: PBMCs. These receptors were collected from a woman in her twenties or thirties in good health and CMV-seronegative.

The genes are TRBV5-4 and TRBJ2-1; 8 nucleotides match TRBD2. The germline V gene has CDR1 SGHNT and CDR2 YYREEE (reference sequence). The CDR3 totals 16 residues. V dropped 2 bases and J dropped 9; count of bases not matched to a gene: 13. The CDR3 nucleotides read TGTGCCAGCAGCTTTTCGGGGGGGCCCAGTTGGAGTGAGCAGTTCTTC. Amino acid sequence: CASSFSGGPSWSEQFF.

This clone came up a few times. The chain recombines TRBV6-1 with TRBJ1-5; D gene unclear. CDR1 MNHNS and CDR2 SASEGT come from the germline V gene. Trimming stripped 3 bases from V and 3 bases from J, with 15 bases between. The CDR3 runs to 16 residues. CDR3: CASSDREVRYNQPQHF. As DNA, the CDR3 is TGTGCCAGCAGTGATAGGGAGGTAAGGTACAATCAGCCCCAGCATTTT.

This chain connects TRBV5-6 to TRBJ1-2; 10 bases are a match to TRBD1. In germline, CDR1 is SGHDT, CDR2 YYEEEE. The J segment lost 4 bases and the V segment lost 0 bases, leaving 3 bases of the junction unmatched. The CDR3 extends over 15 amino acids. The CDR3 protein is CASSLGQGAGYGYTF. The CDR3 DNA reads TGTGCCAGCAGCTTGGGACAGGGGGCAGGCTATGGCTACACCTTC.